The 28 T cell receptor beta chains reported below all come from one sample, sequenced in a study of blood T cell repertoires in COVID-19. Measured with immunoSEQ multiplex PCR; TCRdb has only the in-frame clones, and not every one. In the table there are about 26,000 clones, 75% to 90% of which are singletons. Material for sequencing was peripheral blood. All receptors come from a human donor in a cohort sampled during active COVID-19.

The rearrangement uses TRBV28 and TRBJ2-7; no firm D call. Trimming took 3 bases from V and 3 from J, leaving 9 bases between them. This CDR3 has 13 residues. The V gene's germline CDR1 is MDHEN and CDR2 SYDVKM. Here the CDR3 reads CASSFGPNYEQYF. CDR3 DNA sequence: TGTGCCAGCAGTTTCGGTCCGAACTACGAGCAGTACTTC.

The V and J genes are TRBV18 and TRBJ2-3; tentative D call: TRBD1 (5 bases). Trimming left V 1 base short and J 2 bases short, with 7 bases between. Germline CDR1 reads KGHSH; CDR2 reads LQKENI. The CDR3 is 14 residues long. CDR3 sequence reads: CASSPRRDTDTQYF. CDR3 DNA: TGTGCCAGCTCACCACGCAGGGACACAGATACGCAGTATTTT.

This clone was picked up one time. The chain recombines TRBV28 with TRBJ2-7; 8 nucleotides align to TRBD2. This CDR3 is built from 16 residues. Germline V gene data show CDR1 as MDHEN and CDR2 as SYDVKM. J lost 4 bases, V lost 5 bases, and 13 bases had no gene match. DNA for the CDR3: TGTGCCAGCAGTAAGAGGGGTAGTAAGCGGGAGTACGAGCAGTACTTC. Translation: CASSKRGSKREYEQYF.

The chain joins TRBV15 to TRBJ2-1, with 10 bases matching TRBD2. Germline V gene data show CDR1 as LNHNV and CDR2 as YYDKDF (reference sequence). With 0 bases clipped from V and 8 bases from J, the junction kept 7 bases outside the gene matches. The CDR3 totals 16 residues. This chain's CDR3 is CATSRDAQREGHEQFF. The CDR3 region has the DNA TGTGCCACCAGCAGAGATGCCCAGCGGGAGGGCCATGAGCAGTTCTTC.

The gene calls are TRBV7-9 and TRBJ2-3; D is possibly TRBD2 (6 bases). The germline gives CDR1 SEHNR, CDR2 FQNEAQ (reference sequence). The CDR3 contains 16 residues. V lost 1 base, J lost 0 bases, and 11 bases lay in between. The CDR3 spells CASSLVKGTSTDTQYF. The CDR3 region has the DNA TGTGCCAGCAGCTTAGTTAAAGGGACTAGCACAGATACGCAGTATTTT. The full variable domain, with the rest looked up from reference TRBV7-9 and TRBJ2-3, is DTGVSQNPRHKITKRGQNVTFRCDPISEHNRLYWYRQTLGQGPEFLTYFQNEAQLEKSRLLSDRFSAERPKGSFSTLEIQRTEQGDSAMYLCASSLVKGTSTDTQYFGPGTRLTVL.

The chain recombines TRBV3-1 (or the pseudogene TRBV3-2) with TRBJ1-4, with D perhaps TRBD1 (6 bases). V was pared by 1 base and J by 7 bases, with 10 bases between. The CDR3 consists of 14 residues. Germline CDR1 and CDR2: LGHDT and YNNKEL (reference sequence). The CDR3 DNA reads as TGTGCCAGCAGCCAAGCAGGGGCAGGTGAAAAACTGTTTTTT. Its translation is CASSQAGAGEKLFF.

The rearrangement uses TRBV2 and TRBJ1-1; a possible D gene is TRBD1 (6 bases). CDR1 and CDR2 from the germline V gene are SNHLY and FYNNEI. CDR3 size: 15 residues. The ends were cut back, 6 bases at V and 8 bases at J, with 22 bases in the middle. The CDR3 coding sequence is TGTGCCAGCAGGCCGGGACAATCGTCCACCGCAGAAGCTTTCTTT. This codes for CASRPGQSSTAEAFF.

CDR3 residues: CASSLVLEHEQFF. CDR3 nucleotides: TGTGCCAGCAGCTTAGTACTAGAACATGAGCAGTTCTTC. The chain uses TRBV7-2 and TRBJ2-1; maybe TRBD2 (5 bases). Germline V gene sequence: CDR1 SGHTA, CDR2 FQGNSA. The CDR3 is 13 residues long. V lost 1 base and J lost 8, with 9 bases in between.

This clone was observed a few times. This chain connects TRBV19 to TRBJ1-5; TRBD1 matches 9 bases. The germline gives CDR1 LNHDA, CDR2 SQIVND (reference sequence). Trimming took 5 bases from V and 1 from J; bases not matched to a gene: 3. The CDR3 has 15 amino acids. In DNA form, the CDR3 reads TGTGCCAGTAGTCGGGACAGGGAAAGCAATCAGCCCCAGCATTTT. This codes for CASSRDRESNQPQHF.

The CDR3 sequence is CASSQDPPSGSRYNEQFF. For the CDR3, the DNA is TGCGCCAGCAGCCAAGACCCCCCGTCAGGAAGCCGATACAATGAGCAGTTCTTC. The chain has TRBV4-1 and TRBJ2-1; no reliable D call. The germline gives CDR1 MGHRA, CDR2 YSYEKL. The length of the CDR3 is 18 residues. Trimming removed 0 bases from V and 4 bases from J, with 19 bases in between.

The chain couples TRBV2 to TRBJ2-2; the match to TRBD1 covers 7 bases. From germline, CDR1 is SNHLY and CDR2 FYNNEI. This CDR3 is 16 amino acids long. V lost 3 bases and J lost 1; bases outside the gene matches: 5. In DNA, the CDR3 is TGTGCCAGCAGTGACACAGGGGCCTGGAACACCGGGGAGCTGTTTTTT. It encodes CASSDTGAWNTGELFF.

The chain combines TRBV12-3 or TRBV12-4 with TRBJ1-2; weak D call: TRBD1 (6 bases). This CDR3 is 13 amino acids long. V lost 4 bases and J lost 4, with 10 bases in between. The CDR3 sequence: CASSSDRLYGYTF. The CDR3 bases are TGTGCCAGCAGTTCCGACAGGCTCTATGGCTACACCTTC.

The rearrangement joins TRBV18 to TRBJ1-1; a weak D match, TRBD1 (5 bases). The length of the CDR3 is 13 residues. From germline, CDR1 is KGHSH and CDR2 LQKENI. The ends were cut back, 5 bases at V and 1 base at J, with 8 bases in the middle. CDR3 nucleotide sequence: TGTGCCAGCTCAAGCGACAGGAACACTGAAGCTTTCTTT. Translating it yields CASSSDRNTEAFF.

This clone was counted once. The V and J genes are TRBV7-9 and TRBJ1-4; 7 bases map to TRBD1. Germline trimming cut 0 bases from V and 8 bases from J; bases unmatched to any gene: 12. This CDR3 contains 17 residues. Germline CDR1 is SEHNR and CDR2 is FQNEAQ (reference sequence). The chain's CDR3 is CASSLALPRQGEEKLFF. In DNA form, the CDR3 reads TGTGCCAGCAGCTTAGCGCTTCCTCGGCAGGGGGAGGAAAAACTGTTTTTT.

The DNA for the CDR3 is TGCGCCAGCAGTTTGAAGACTAACACCGGGGAGCTGTTTTTT. It yields the protein CASSLKTNTGELFF. This chain uses TRBV10-1 with TRBJ2-2, with D hard to call. The CDR3 length is 14 residues. The germline gives CDR1 WNHNN, CDR2 SYGVQD (reference sequence). The ends were cut back, 5 bases at V and 2 bases at J, with 9 bases in the middle.

This clone was seen just once. The chain combines TRBV14 with TRBJ2-1; no clear D. V gave up 0 bases and J gave up 10 bases, with 10 bases separating them. The CDR3 is 13 amino acids. CDR1 is SGHDN, CDR2 FVKESK, per germline. CDR3 nucleotide sequence: TGTGCCAGCAGCCAAGATCTCCTCGTCGAGCAGTTCTTC. Its translation is CASSQDLLVEQFF.

The chain couples TRBV18 to TRBJ2-3, with 13 bases identical to TRBD2. Germline V lookup: CDR1 KGHSH, CDR2 LQKENI. J lost 3 bases, V lost 4 bases, and 13 bases had no gene match. The CDR3 runs to 19 residues. The CDR3 nucleotides read TGTGCCAGCTCACTGCTCTTTGGGACTAGCGGGGAAACGACAGATACGCAGTATTTT. Protein sequence: CASSLLFGTSGETTDTQYF.

This chain links TRBV27 with TRBJ1-6, with TRBD1 as a possible D gene (5 bases). The length of the CDR3 is 14 residues. The V and J ends lost 5 bases and 10 bases respectively, with 15 bases between them. Germline CDR1 is MNHEY and CDR2 is SMNVEV (reference sequence). This CDR3 reads CASSPRVEGSPLHF. DNA of the CDR3: TGTGCCAGCAGTCCCCGGGTGGAGGGGTCACCCCTCCACTTT.

The J gene is TRBJ2-1, the V gene TRBV7-2, with 13 bases identical to TRBD2. Germline values: CDR1 SGHTA, CDR2 FQGNSA. The CDR3 contains 15 residues. V trimming: 4 bases; J trimming: 5 bases; junction bases outside the gene matches: 2. CDR3 protein: CASSSGLAGNNEQFF. DNA of the CDR3: TGTGCCAGCAGCTCGGGACTAGCGGGAAACAATGAGCAGTTCTTC.

V and J are TRBV10-3 and TRBJ2-7; 9 positions agree with TRBD1. CDR3 length equals 13 residues. Germline values: CDR1 ENHRY, CDR2 SYGVKD. J gave up 7 bases and V 8 bases, and 9 bases lay outside the gene matches. In nucleotides, the CDR3 is TGTGCCATCGAAAGGACAGGGGTGGGTGAGCAGTACTTC. It encodes CAIERTGVGEQYF.

The chain joins TRBV5-8 to TRBJ2-6, with 8 bases matching TRBD1. This CDR3 comprises 17 residues. The V and J ends lost 6 bases and 4 bases, in that order; junction bases with no gene match: 12. The V gene's germline CDR1 is SGHTS and CDR2 YDEGEE. The CDR3 nucleotides read TGTGCCAGCACCAGAACTTTGGACAGGGCCGGGGCCAACGTCCTGACTTTC. It codes for CASTRTLDRAGANVLTF.

This clone was detected only once. This chain uses TRBV2 with TRBJ1-1; 8 positions match TRBD1. V shed 4 bases, J shed 1 base, and the junction held 2 bases outside the gene matches. The CDR3 is 14 amino acids. The germline gives CDR1 SNHLY, CDR2 FYNNEI. The CDR3 spells CASSVGQGNTEAFF. CDR3 nucleotide sequence: TGTGCCAGCAGTGTAGGACAGGGGAACACTGAAGCTTTCTTT.

V gene TRBV5-1 combines with J gene TRBJ2-2, with a weak D call TRBD2 (5 bases). Trimming left V 2 bases short and J 1 base short, with 12 bases between. CDR3 length: 16 residues. Germline CDR1 and CDR2: SGHRS and YFSETQ. The CDR3, as DNA: TGCGCCAGCAGCTTTGAACCAGGACTGAACACCGGGGAGCTGTTTTTT. Translating it yields CASSFEPGLNTGELFF.

The chain has TRBV4-3 and TRBJ1-2; D is ambiguous. In germline, CDR1 is LGHNA, CDR2 YSLEER. Trimming cost V 0 bases and J 2 bases, with 10 bases left between them. The CDR3 is 15 amino acids. This CDR3 is CASSQDHGTNYGYTF. CDR3 in DNA: TGCGCCAGCAGCCAAGATCATGGCACAAACTATGGCTACACCTTC.

The chain carries TRBV28 and TRBJ2-2; possible D gene TRBD2, 6 bases. The CDR3 loop spans 15 amino acids. The V gene's germline CDR1 is MDHEN and CDR2 SYDVKM. Trimming stripped 3 bases from V and 1 base from J, with 9 bases between. The CDR3 DNA sequence: TGTGCCAGCAGTTTTTGGCGGGAGAACACCGGGGAGCTGTTTTTT. Amino acids: CASSFWRENTGELFF. Full variable domain (missing parts from reference TRBV28 and TRBJ2-2): DVKVTQSSRYLVKRTGEKVFLECVQDMDHENMFWYRQDPGLGLRLIYFSYDVKMKEKGDIPEGYSVSREKKERFSLILESASTNQTSMYLCASSFWRENTGELFFGEGSRLTVL.

This clone was seen only a few times. The chain combines TRBV4-3 with TRBJ1-1, with D perhaps matching TRBD1 (5 bases). The length of the CDR3 is 14 residues. V was cut by 5 bases and J by 4 bases, with 14 bases left in between. The V gene's germline CDR1 is LGHNA and CDR2 YSLEER. The CDR3 DNA follows: TGCGCCAGCAGCTACGGGGGAGGAGGCACTGAAGCTTTCTTT. Its translation: CASSYGGGGTEAFF.

This rearrangement joins TRBV6-1 to TRBJ2-7; 8 nucleotides match TRBD2. Germline-derived CDR1 and CDR2 are MNHNS and SASEGT. The CDR3 is made up of 17 amino acids. Losses at the gene ends were 4 bases for V and 5 bases for J; bases not matched to a gene: 16. CDR3 loop: CASSAAGGRFFGDEQYF. The CDR3 DNA reads as TGTGCCAGCAGTGCCGCGGGCGGGAGGTTTTTCGGGGACGAGCAGTACTTC.

The rearrangement links TRBV28 to TRBJ1-2; the D is unclear. Trimming left V 7 bases short and J 8 bases short, with 14 bases between. This CDR3 comprises 12 residues. CDR1 MDHEN and CDR2 SYDVKM come from the germline V gene. CDR3 DNA: TGTGCCAGCACTCCCCCCTCAGGCGGCTACACCTTC. The encoded protein is CASTPPSGGYTF.